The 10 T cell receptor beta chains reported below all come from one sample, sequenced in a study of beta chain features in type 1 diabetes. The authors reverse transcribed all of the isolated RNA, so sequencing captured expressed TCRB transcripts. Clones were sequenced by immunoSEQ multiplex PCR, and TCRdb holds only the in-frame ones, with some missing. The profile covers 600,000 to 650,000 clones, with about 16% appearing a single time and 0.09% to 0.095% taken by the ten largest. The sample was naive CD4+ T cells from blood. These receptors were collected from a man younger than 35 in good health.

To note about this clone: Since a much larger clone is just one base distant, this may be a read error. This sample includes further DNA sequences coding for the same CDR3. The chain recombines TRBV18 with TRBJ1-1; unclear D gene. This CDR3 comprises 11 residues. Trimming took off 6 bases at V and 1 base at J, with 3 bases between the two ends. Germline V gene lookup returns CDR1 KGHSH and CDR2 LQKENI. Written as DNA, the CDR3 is TGTGCCAGCTCCCCGAACACTGAAGCTTTCTTT. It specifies CASSPNTEAFF.

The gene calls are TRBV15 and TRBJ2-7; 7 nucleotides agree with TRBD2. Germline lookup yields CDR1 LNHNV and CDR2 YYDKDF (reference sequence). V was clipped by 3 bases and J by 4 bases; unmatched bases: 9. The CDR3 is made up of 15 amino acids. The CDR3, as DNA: TGTGCCACCAGCAGCAGCGGGACTCCACCTTACGAGCAGTACTTC. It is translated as CATSSSGTPPYEQYF. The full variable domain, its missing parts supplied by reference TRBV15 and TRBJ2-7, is DAMVIQNPRYQVTQFGKPVTLSCSQTLNHNVMYWYQQKSSQAPKLLFHYYDKDFNNEADTPDNFQSRRPNTSFCFLDIRSPGLGDTAMYLCATSSSGTPPYEQYFGPGTRLTVT.

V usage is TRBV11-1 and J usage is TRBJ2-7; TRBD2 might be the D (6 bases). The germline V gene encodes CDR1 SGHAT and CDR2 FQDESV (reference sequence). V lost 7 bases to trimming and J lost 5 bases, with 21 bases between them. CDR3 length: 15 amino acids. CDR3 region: CASKPLDGEEHEQYF. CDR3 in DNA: TGTGCCAGCAAACCTCTCGACGGGGAGGAGCACGAGCAGTACTTC.

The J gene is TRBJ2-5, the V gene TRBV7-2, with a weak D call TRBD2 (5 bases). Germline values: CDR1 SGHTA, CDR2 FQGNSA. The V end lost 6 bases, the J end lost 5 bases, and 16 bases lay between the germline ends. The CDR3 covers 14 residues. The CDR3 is CASRPTRQGETQYF. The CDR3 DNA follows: TGTGCCAGCAGGCCTACTAGACAAGGGGAGACCCAGTACTTC.

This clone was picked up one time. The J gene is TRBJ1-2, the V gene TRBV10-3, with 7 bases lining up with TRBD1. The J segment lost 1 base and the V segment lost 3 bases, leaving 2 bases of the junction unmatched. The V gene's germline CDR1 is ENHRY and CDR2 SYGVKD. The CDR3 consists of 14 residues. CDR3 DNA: TGTGCCATCAGTGACAGGGGGGTTAACTATGGCTACACCTTC. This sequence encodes CAISDRGVNYGYTF.

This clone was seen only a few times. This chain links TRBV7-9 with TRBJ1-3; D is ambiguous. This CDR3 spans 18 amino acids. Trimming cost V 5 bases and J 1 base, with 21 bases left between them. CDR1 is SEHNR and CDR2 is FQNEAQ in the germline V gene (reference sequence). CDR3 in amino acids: CASSRLFGGRNSGNTIYF. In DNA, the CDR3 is TGTGCCAGCAGCCGGCTATTCGGCGGCAGGAATTCTGGAAACACCATATATTTT. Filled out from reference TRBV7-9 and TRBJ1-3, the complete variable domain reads DTGVSQNPRHKITKRGQNVTFRCDPISEHNRLYWYRQTLGQGPEFLTYFQNEAQLEKSRLLSDRFSAERPKGSFSTLEIQRTEQGDSAMYLCASSRLFGGRNSGNTIYFGEGSWLTVV.

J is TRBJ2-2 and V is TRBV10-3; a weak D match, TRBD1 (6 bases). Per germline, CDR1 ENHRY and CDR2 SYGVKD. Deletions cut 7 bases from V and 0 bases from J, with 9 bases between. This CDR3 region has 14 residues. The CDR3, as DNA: TGTGCCATCACCGGGACAACGAACACCGGGGAGCTGTTTTTT. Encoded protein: CAITGTTNTGELFF.

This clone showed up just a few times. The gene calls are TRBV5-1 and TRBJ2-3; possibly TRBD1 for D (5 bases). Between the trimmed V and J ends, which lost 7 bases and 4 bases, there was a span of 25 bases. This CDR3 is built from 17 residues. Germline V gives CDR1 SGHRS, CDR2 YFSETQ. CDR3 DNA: TGCGCCAGCTCTTCCGATCCAGGCATCAGGGTCGCAGATACGCAGTATTTT. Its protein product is CASSSDPGIRVADTQYF.

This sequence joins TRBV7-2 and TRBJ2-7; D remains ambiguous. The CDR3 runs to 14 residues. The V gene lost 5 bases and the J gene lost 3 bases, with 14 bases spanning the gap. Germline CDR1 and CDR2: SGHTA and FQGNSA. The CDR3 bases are TGTGCCAGCAGCCCCGCCTTTAAGATCTACGAGCAGTACTTC. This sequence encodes CASSPAFKIYEQYF.

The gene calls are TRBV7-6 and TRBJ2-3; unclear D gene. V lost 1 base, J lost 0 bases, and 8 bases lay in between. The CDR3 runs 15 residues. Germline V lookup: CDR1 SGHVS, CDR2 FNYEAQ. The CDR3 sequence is CASSLGRVSTDTQYF. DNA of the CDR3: TGTGCCAGCAGCTTAGGCCGTGTGAGCACAGATACGCAGTATTTT.